The TCR beta chain under discussion was sequenced for a study of shared clonotypes between healthy human individuals. Trimming took 5 bases from V and 4 from J; bases not matched to a gene: 4. Per germline, CDR1 SSHAT and CDR2 FNYEAQ (reference sequence). The CDR3 totals 14 residues. Both CD45RO+ cells and CCR7-negative CD45RA+ TemRA cells were combined to make up CD8 memory. As processed by the authors: Owing to the provision of junction-only sequences devoid of quality scores by immunoSEQ, filtering differed. Some clones are missing from TCRdb's copy, which holds only in-frame ones; the method was immunoSEQ multiplex PCR. That table furnishes V, J and clone size, whereas the DNA furnished D and trimming. The table has around 100,000 clones, 67% seen once.

The TCR comes from a man aged 25 to 40 in good health. Specimen: memory CD8+ T cells sorted from blood. As for subset: CD45RO+ cells pooled with CCR7-negative TemRA cells. The chain has TRBV7-7 and TRBJ2-3; 9 bases fit TRBD2. This CDR3 reads CASSRAGGPDTQYF. In DNA, the CDR3 is TGTGCCAGCAGCAGAGCGGGAGGTCCAGATACGCAGTATTTT.